This entry features one T cell receptor (beta chain) sequence. Original data processing: Using reference gene primer amplification, nucleated cell counts were estimated. Measured with immunoSEQ multiplex PCR; TCRdb has only the in-frame clones, and not every one. V and J calls plus clone size are reproduced from that table; the DNA served to infer D and trimming. The sample lists 150,000 or so clones; 87% were seen once. The V gene's germline CDR1 is SGHKS and CDR2 YYEKEE (reference sequence). Trimming shortened V by 2 bases and J by 0 bases, and 12 bases separated the two germline ends. The CDR3 covers 17 residues. The record originates from a study of blood T cell repertoires in COVID-19. Study in general: Samples of COVID-19 (acute and convalescent) were obtained from the United States, Italy and Spain. PBMCs, B-cell-depleted T cells, or T cells were the source of the cDNA or gDNA that made up the material.

Specimen: peripheral blood. The sequence was collected from an elderly man with acute or convalescent COVID-19. The chain couples TRBV5-5 to TRBJ1-6; D might be TRBD1 (6 bases). The CDR3 loop reads CASSFNRDNSYNSPLHF. As DNA, the CDR3 is TGTGCCAGCAGCTTTAACAGGGATAACTCCTATAATTCACCCCTCCACTTT.